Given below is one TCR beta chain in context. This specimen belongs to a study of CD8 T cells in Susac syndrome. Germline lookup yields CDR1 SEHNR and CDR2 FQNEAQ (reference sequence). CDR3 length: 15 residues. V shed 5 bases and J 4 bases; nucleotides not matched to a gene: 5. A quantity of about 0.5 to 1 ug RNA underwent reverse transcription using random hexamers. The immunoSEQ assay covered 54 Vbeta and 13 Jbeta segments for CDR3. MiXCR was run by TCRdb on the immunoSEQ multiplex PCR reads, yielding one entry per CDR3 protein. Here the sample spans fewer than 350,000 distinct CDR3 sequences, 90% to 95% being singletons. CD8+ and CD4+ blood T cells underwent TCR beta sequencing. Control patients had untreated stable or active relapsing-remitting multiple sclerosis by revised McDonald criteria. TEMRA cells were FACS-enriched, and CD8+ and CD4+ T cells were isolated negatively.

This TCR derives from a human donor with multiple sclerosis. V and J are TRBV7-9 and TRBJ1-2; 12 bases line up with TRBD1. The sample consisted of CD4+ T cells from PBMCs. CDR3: CASSRDRGHPYGYTF. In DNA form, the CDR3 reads TGTGCCAGCAGCCGGGACAGGGGGCACCCCTATGGCTACACCTTC.